The source of this T cell receptor (beta chain) is a study of radiation and T cells in renal cell carcinoma. TCRdb's copy holds only in-frame clones and misses some; the assay was immunoSEQ multiplex PCR. This table has over 60,000 clones, approximately 83% appearing once. Noted time point: blood 2 weeks post-SBRT. The treatment denotes: 15 Gy SBRT to primary tumor, nephrectomy 4 weeks later. Radiation-treated patients gave blood at baseline, week 2 and week 4. The tumor was a clear cell renal cell carcinoma. The V gene end was trimmed by 8 bases and the J gene end by 4 bases; junction bases not matched to a gene: 7. This CDR3 has 15 amino acids. Germline CDR1 is SEHNR and CDR2 is FQNEAQ (reference sequence).

The chain has TRBV7-9 and TRBJ2-3; 12 nucleotides agree with TRBD2. The sequence derives from a woman aged 50 to 65 with renal cell carcinoma. Here the sequenced sample was blood, taken from a patient whose treatment included radiotherapy and nephrectomy. The CDR3 nucleotides read TGTGCCAGCCCAATCCTAGCGGGAGGGCCAGATACGCAGTATTTT. Translating it yields CASPILAGGPDTQYF.